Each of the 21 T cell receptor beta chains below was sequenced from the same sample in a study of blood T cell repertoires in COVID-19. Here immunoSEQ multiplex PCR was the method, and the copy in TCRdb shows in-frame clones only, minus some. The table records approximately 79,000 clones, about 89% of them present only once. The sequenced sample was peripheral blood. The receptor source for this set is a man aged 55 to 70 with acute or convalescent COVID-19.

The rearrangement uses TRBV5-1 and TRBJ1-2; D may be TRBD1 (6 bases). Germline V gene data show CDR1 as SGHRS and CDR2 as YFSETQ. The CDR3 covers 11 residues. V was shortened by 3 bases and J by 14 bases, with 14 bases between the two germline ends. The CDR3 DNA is TGCGCCAGCAGCTCCGGGACATTTATAACCTTC. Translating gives CASSSGTFITF.

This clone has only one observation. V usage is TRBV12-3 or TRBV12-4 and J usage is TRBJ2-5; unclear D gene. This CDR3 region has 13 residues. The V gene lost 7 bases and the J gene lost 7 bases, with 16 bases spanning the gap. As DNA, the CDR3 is TGTGCCAGCACCCGTGCCAGTGGCGGGACCCAGTACTTC. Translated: CASTRASGGTQYF.

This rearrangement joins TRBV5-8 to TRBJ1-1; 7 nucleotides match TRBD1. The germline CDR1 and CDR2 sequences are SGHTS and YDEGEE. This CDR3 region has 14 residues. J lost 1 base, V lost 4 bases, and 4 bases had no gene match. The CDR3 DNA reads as TGTGCCAGCAGCGCGTGGGACAGGAACACTGAAGCTTTCTTT. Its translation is CASSAWDRNTEAFF. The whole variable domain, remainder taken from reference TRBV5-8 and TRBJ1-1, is EAGVTQSPTHLIKTRGQQATLRCSPISGHTSVYWYQQALGLGLQFLLWYDEGEERNRGNFPPRFSGRQFPNYSSELNVNALELEDSALYLCASSAWDRNTEAFFGQGTRLTVV.

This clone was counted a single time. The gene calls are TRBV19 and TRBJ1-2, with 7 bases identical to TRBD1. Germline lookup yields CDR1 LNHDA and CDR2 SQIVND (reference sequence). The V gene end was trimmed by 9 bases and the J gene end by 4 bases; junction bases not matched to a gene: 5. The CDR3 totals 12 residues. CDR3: CASDRQGYGYTF. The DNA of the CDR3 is TGTGCCAGCGATAGACAGGGCTATGGCTACACCTTC.

The CDR3 nucleotides read TGTGCCAGCTCACCTGGCCCCTCGGGGACAGAGTCTGGCTACACCTTC. This encodes CASSPGPSGTESGYTF. This rearrangement joins TRBV18 to TRBJ1-2; 7 bases are a match to TRBD1. With 3 bases clipped from V and 7 bases from J, the junction kept 14 bases outside the gene matches. The CDR3 spans 16 residues. CDR1 is KGHSH, CDR2 LQKENI, per germline. The full variable domain, its missing parts supplied by reference TRBV18 and TRBJ1-2, is NAGVMQNPRHLVRRRGQEARLRCSPMKGHSHVYWYRQLPEEGLKFMVYLQKENIIDESGMPKERFSAEFPKEGPSILRIQQVVRGDSAAYFCASSPGPSGTESGYTFGSGTRLTVV.

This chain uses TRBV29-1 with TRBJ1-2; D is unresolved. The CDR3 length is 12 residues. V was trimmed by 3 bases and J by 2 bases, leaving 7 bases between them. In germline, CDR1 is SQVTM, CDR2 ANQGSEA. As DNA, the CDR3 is TGCAGCGTTGAGGAGGAAAACTATGGCTACACCTTC. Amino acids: CSVEEENYGYTF.

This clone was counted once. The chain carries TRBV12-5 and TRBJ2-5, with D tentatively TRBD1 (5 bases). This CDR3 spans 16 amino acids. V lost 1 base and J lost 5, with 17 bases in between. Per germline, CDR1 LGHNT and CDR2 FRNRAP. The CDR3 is CASGLDRPGKRETQYF. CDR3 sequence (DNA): TGTGCTAGTGGTTTGGATCGCCCAGGGAAAAGGGAGACCCAGTACTTC.

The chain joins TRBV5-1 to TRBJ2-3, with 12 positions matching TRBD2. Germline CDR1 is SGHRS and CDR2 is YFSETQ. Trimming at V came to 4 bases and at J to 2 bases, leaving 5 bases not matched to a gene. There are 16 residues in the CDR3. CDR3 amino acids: CASSTGLAGPTDTQYF. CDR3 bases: TGCGCCAGCAGCACCGGACTAGCGGGACCCACAGATACGCAGTATTTT.

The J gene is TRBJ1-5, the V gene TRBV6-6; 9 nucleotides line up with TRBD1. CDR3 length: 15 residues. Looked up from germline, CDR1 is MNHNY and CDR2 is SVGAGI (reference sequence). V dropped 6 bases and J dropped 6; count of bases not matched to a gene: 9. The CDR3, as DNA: TGTGCCAGCAGACCAAGACAGGGGGGGGGTCAGCCCCAGCATTTT. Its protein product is CASRPRQGGGQPQHF.

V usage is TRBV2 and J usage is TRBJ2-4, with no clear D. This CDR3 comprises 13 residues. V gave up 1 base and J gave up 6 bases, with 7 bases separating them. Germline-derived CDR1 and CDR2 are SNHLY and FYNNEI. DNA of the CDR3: TGTGCCAGCAGTGAAGAAGCAGGAAACATTCAGTACTTC. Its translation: CASSEEAGNIQYF.

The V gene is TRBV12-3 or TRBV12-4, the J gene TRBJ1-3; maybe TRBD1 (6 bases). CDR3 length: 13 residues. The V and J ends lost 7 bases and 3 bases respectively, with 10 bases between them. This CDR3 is CASNQDSGNTIYF. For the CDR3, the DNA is TGTGCCAGCAATCAGGACAGTGGAAACACCATATATTTT.

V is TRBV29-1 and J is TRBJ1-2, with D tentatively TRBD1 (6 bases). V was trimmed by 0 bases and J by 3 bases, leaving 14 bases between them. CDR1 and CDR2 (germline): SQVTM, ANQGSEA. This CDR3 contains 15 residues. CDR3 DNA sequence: TGCAGCGTTGAAGATCCTCAGGGGTTCCACTATGGCTACACCTTC. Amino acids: CSVEDPQGFHYGYTF.

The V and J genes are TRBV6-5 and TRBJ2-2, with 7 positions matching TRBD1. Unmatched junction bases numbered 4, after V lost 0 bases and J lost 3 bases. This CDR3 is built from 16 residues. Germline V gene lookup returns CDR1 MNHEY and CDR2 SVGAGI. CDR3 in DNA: TGTGCCAGCAGTTACTCAGGGGGCAGTCACACCGGGGAGCTGTTTTTT. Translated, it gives CASSYSGGSHTGELFF.

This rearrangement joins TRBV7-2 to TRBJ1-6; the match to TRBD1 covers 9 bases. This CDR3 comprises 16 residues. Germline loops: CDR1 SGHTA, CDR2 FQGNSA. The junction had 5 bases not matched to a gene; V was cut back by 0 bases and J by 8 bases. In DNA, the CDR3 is TGTGCCAGCAGCTTAGCGGGGACAGGGTCCTATTCACCCCTCCACTTT. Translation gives CASSLAGTGSYSPLHF.

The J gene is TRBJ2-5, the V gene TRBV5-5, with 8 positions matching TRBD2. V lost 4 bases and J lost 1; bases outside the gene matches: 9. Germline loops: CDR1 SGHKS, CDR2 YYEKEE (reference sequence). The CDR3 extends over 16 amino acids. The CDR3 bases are TGTGCCAGCAGCGCCGCAGGGACTAGGGGCCAAGAGACCCAGTACTTC. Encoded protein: CASSAAGTRGQETQYF.

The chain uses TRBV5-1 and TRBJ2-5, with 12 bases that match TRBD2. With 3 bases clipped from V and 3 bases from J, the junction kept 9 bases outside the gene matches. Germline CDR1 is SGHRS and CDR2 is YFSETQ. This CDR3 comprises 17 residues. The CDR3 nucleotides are TGCGCCAGCAGCTCTCCTAGGACTAGCGGGAAAGAAGAGACCCAGTACTTC. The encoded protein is CASSSPRTSGKEETQYF.

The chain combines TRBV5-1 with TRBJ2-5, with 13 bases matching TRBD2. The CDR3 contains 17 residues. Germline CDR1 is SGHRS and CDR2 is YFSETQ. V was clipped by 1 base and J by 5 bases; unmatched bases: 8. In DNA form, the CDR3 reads TGCGCCAGCAGCTTGTCACTAGCGGGAGGGCCTCAGGAGACCCAGTACTTC. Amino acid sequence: CASSLSLAGGPQETQYF.

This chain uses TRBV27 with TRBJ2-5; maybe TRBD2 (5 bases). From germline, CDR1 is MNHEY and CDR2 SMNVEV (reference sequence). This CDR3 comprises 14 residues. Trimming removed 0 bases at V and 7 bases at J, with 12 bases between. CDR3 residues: CASSLSQPRGTQYF. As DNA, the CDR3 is TGTGCCAGCAGTTTATCCCAGCCCCGGGGGACCCAGTACTTC.

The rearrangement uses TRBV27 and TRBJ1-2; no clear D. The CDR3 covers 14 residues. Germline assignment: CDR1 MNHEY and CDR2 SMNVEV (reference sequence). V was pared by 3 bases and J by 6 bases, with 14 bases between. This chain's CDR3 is CASSFSAAGNGYTF. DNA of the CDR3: TGTGCCAGCAGTTTCTCGGCCGCGGGGAATGGCTACACCTTC.

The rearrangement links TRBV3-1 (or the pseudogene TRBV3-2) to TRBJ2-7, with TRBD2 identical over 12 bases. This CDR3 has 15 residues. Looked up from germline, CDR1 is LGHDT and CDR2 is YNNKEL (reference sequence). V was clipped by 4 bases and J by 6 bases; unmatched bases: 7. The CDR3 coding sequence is TGTGCCAGCAGCCTCCGGACTAGCGGGAAAGTCGAGCAGTACTTC. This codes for CASSLRTSGKVEQYF.

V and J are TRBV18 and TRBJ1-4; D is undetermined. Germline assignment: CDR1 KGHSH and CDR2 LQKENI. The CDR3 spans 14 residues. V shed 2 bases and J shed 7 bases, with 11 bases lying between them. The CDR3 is CASSPEGSSEKLFF. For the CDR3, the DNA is TGTGCCAGCTCACCAGAGGGTAGTAGTGAAAAACTGTTTTTT.